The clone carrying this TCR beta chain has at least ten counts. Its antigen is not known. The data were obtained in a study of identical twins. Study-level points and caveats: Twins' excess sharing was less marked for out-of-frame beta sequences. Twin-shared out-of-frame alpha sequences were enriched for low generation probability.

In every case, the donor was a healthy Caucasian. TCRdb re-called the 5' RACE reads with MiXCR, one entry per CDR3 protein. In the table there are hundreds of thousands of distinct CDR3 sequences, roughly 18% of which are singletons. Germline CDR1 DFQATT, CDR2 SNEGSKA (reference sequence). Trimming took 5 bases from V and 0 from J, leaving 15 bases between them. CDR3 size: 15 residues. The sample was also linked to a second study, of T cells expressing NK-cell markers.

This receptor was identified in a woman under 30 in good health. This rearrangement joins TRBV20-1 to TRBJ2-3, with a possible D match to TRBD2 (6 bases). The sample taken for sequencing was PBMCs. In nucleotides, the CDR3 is TGCAGTGCTTCTCATTGGAGCGGGAGCACAGATACGCAGTATTTT. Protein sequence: CSASHWSGSTDTQYF.